These 30 T cell receptor beta chains were sequenced from one sample in a study of blood T cells in healthy people across ages. The authors ran a second PCR of about 7 to 11 cycles using a sample-barcoded 5' primer and a J-beta primer mix. TCRdb re-called the 5' RACE reads through MiXCR, storing one row per CDR3 protein. Seen here are about 780,000 distinct CDR3 sequences, 46% observed once, and the top ten hold 15% to 20%. Sequencing used blood. These receptors were taken from a man aged 80 or over in good health.

The chain has TRBV4-2 and TRBJ2-3; 7 nucleotides match TRBD2. Unmatched junction bases numbered 9, after V lost 3 bases and J lost 3 bases. CDR3 length: 16 amino acids. CDR1 LGHNA and CDR2 YNFKEQ come from the germline V gene. The CDR3 nucleotides read TGTGCCAGCAGCCAGGATGGGGGAGGGCCAACAGATACGCAGTATTTT. The encoded protein is CASSQDGGGPTDTQYF.

The rearrangement links TRBV25-1 to TRBJ2-1; tentatively, D is TRBD2 (7 bases). CDR1 and CDR2 from the germline V gene are MGHDK and SYGVNS. The CDR3 runs to 17 residues. The germline V and J ends were trimmed by 4 bases and 7 bases, with 23 bases remaining between them. The CDR3, as DNA: TGTGCCAGCAGTGCCTCGGCTAGGGGGGGGGCCCGGAATGAGCAGTTCTTC. Encoded protein: CASSASARGGARNEQFF.

The chain employs TRBV12-3 or TRBV12-4 and TRBJ2-1; TRBD2 matches 7 bases. The CDR3 spans 16 residues. V lost 5 bases and J lost 5; bases outside the gene matches: 12. This CDR3 is CASSTYGASGNNEQFF. CDR3 in DNA: TGTGCCAGCAGTACGTACGGGGCTAGCGGAAACAATGAGCAGTTCTTC.

The chain joins TRBV12-3 or TRBV12-4 to TRBJ2-7; D not certain. This CDR3 is 13 amino acids long. V dropped 1 base and J dropped 4 bases, with 8 bases sitting between them. DNA for the CDR3: TGTGCCAGCAGTTTAGACACCCTTTACGAGCAGTACTTC. It encodes CASSLDTLYEQYF.

This chain connects TRBV4-3 to TRBJ2-7; 8 positions agree with TRBD2. This CDR3 spans 16 amino acids. Trimming removed 3 bases from V and 7 bases from J; junction bases left unmatched: 14. Germline V gene sequence: CDR1 LGHNA, CDR2 YSLEER. In DNA form, the CDR3 reads TGCGCCAGCAGCCAGACGAGACTAGCGCTATACAATGAGCAGTACTTC. Protein sequence: CASSQTRLALYNEQYF.

In its sample, this clonotype was seen a few times. The J gene is TRBJ2-3, the V gene TRBV24-1, with D tentatively TRBD1 or TRBD2 (5 bases each). The V end was cut by 2 bases, the J end by 3 bases, with 11 bases between. From germline, CDR1 is KGHDR and CDR2 SFDVKD. The CDR3 extends over 15 amino acids. The CDR3 reads CATSDSGRKTDTQYF. In DNA, the CDR3 is TGTGCCACCAGTGATTCGGGACGTAAGACAGATACGCAGTATTTT.

The chain links TRBV7-9 to TRBJ2-7; no reliable D call. Germline CDR1 is SEHNR and CDR2 is FQNEAQ (reference sequence). The CDR3 spans 17 residues. V was shortened by 5 bases and J by 4 bases, with 24 bases between the two germline ends. The CDR3 sequence: CASSQANLRTIGYEQYF. For the CDR3, the DNA is TGTGCCAGCAGCCAAGCAAATCTTAGGACGATAGGGTACGAGCAGTACTTC.

This chain connects TRBV5-1 to TRBJ2-4; 13 bases map to TRBD2. The DNA end favors TRBJ2-7, so the J call may be wrong. Germline-derived CDR1 and CDR2 are SGHRS and YFSETQ. There are 15 residues in the CDR3. Written as DNA, the CDR3 is TGCGCCAGCAGCTCCCGGACTAGCGGGAGCAACGAGCAGTACTTC. Translated, it gives CASSSRTSGSNEQYF.

This clonotype was seen only a few times. The CDR3 DNA follows: TGTGCCAGCAACACAGGGGGGAACTATGGCTACACCTTC. It encodes CASNTGGNYGYTF. The chain links TRBV12-3 or TRBV12-4 to TRBJ1-2; TRBD1 matches 8 bases. CDR3 length: 13 residues. V shed 7 bases, J shed 2 bases, and the junction held 3 bases outside the gene matches.

J is TRBJ1-2 and V is TRBV12-3 or TRBV12-4; no reliable D call. This CDR3 spans 15 amino acids. Trimming pared 1 base from V and 6 bases from J, leaving 15 bases between. CDR3 region: CASSLVRPGMDGYTF. The CDR3 bases are TGTGCCAGCAGTTTAGTACGGCCGGGGATGGATGGCTACACCTTC.

The rearrangement joins TRBV4-2 to TRBJ2-7; 8 nucleotides line up with TRBD1. CDR1 is LGHNA, CDR2 YNFKEQ, per germline. After removal of 5 bases from V and 0 bases from J, the junction contained 9 bases not matched to a gene. This CDR3 is built from 16 residues. The CDR3 sequence is CASSKGLGTGSYEQYF. CDR3 sequence (DNA): TGTGCCAGCAGCAAGGGACTTGGGACAGGCTCCTACGAGCAGTACTTC.

The rearrangement uses TRBV7-9 and TRBJ2-1; no definite D call. The germline V gene encodes CDR1 SEHNR and CDR2 FQNEAQ (reference sequence). The CDR3 is 15 amino acids. V dropped 5 bases and J dropped 5 bases, with 16 bases sitting between them. The CDR3 loop is CASSPFLEGDNEQFF. The CDR3 coding sequence is TGTGCCAGCAGCCCCTTCCTGGAAGGTGACAATGAGCAGTTCTTC.

The V call is TRBV7-2, the J call TRBJ1-2, with D maybe TRBD1 (5 bases). Germline-derived CDR1 and CDR2 are SGHTA and FQGNSA. V lost 6 bases, J lost 3 bases, and 11 bases lay in between. This CDR3 contains 13 residues. The CDR3 region is CASSRDRYYGYTF. The DNA for the CDR3 is TGTGCCAGCAGTAGGGACCGCTACTATGGCTACACCTTC.

This clonotype was observed a handful of times. The chain links TRBV3-1 to TRBJ2-7; 13 nucleotides line up with TRBD2. Germline lookup yields CDR1 LGHDT and CDR2 YNNKEL (reference sequence). The CDR3 sequence is 17 residues long. V gave up 5 bases and J gave up 5 bases; unmatched junction bases: 12. The chain's CDR3 is CASSTRTPGLAGNEQYF. As DNA, the CDR3 is TGTGCCAGCAGCACACGAACTCCGGGACTAGCGGGGAACGAGCAGTACTTC.

The chain has TRBV24-1 and TRBJ1-2, with TRBD1 as a possible D gene (5 bases). CDR3 length equals 13 residues. Germline CDR1 is KGHDR and CDR2 is SFDVKD. Trimming stripped 6 bases from V and 3 bases from J, with 10 bases between. The DNA for the CDR3 is TGTGCCACCAGTCAGACAGCGGACTATGGCTACACCTTC. This sequence encodes CATSQTADYGYTF.

At least ten counts were recorded for this clonotype. This chain links TRBV29-1 with TRBJ2-7, with 8 bases lining up with TRBD2. Germline lookup yields CDR1 SQVTM and CDR2 ANQGSEA. The CDR3 consists of 12 residues. After removal of 3 bases from V and 7 bases from J, the junction contained 5 bases not matched to a gene. Written as DNA, the CDR3 is TGCAGCGTTGAGAGCGGGAGTGCTGAGCAGTACTTC. Protein product: CSVESGSAEQYF.

The rearrangement joins TRBV4-2 to TRBJ2-7; D is unclear. Trimming pared 1 base from V and 7 bases from J, leaving 17 bases between. CDR1 LGHNA and CDR2 YNFKEQ come from the germline V gene. The CDR3 contains 15 residues. DNA for the CDR3: TGTGCCAGCAGCCAAGGGACCACCCTCAGCAATGAGCAGTACTTC. Its protein is CASSQGTTLSNEQYF.

Remarks on this clonotype: A much larger clone differs from this one at a single base, so this may be a read error. The rearrangement links TRBV24-1 to TRBJ2-5, with 8 positions matching TRBD1. The CDR3 has 14 residues. Germline CDR1 reads KGHDR; CDR2 reads SFDVKD. The CDR3 coding sequence is TGTGCCACCAGTCCACAGGGGGTCCAAGAGACCCGGTACTTC. Its protein is CATSPQGVQETRYF.

This clonotype occurred a few times. V and J are TRBV29-1 and TRBJ2-5; D not resolved. V was trimmed by 4 bases and J by 5 bases, leaving 11 bases between them. This CDR3 has 12 amino acids. Germline V gene sequence: CDR1 SQVTM, CDR2 ANQGSEA. Written as DNA, the CDR3 is TGCAGCGTTGGGCAGCCTCAGGAGACCCAGTACTTC. Its protein is CSVGQPQETQYF.

This clonotype was found once. The chain employs TRBV4-2 and TRBJ2-2; 9 bases line up with TRBD1. This CDR3 is built from 18 residues. J lost 5 bases, V lost 2 bases, and 12 bases had no gene match. Germline values: CDR1 LGHNA, CDR2 YNFKEQ. CDR3 in amino acids: CASSQNGVGTGRTGELFF. In DNA, the CDR3 is TGTGCCAGCAGCCAAAATGGGGTCGGGACAGGGCGAACCGGGGAGCTGTTTTTT.

This clonotype has just a few counts. V usage is TRBV20-1 and J usage is TRBJ2-5, with 10 nucleotides matching TRBD2. The DNA end is a closer match to TRBJ2-7, so the J assignment may be wrong. Germline values: CDR1 DFQATT, CDR2 SNEGSKA (reference sequence). This CDR3 has 13 residues. CDR3: CSARLAGANEQYF. DNA for the CDR3: TGCAGTGCTAGACTAGCGGGAGCCAACGAGCAGTACTTC.

CDR3 region: CASSYSDFNEQFF. In nucleotides, the CDR3 is TGTGCCAGCAGTTACTCGGACTTCAATGAGCAGTTCTTC. The V gene is TRBV6-6, the J gene TRBJ2-1; possible D gene TRBD2, 5 bases. The CDR3 runs 13 residues. Germline values: CDR1 MNHNY, CDR2 SVGAGI (reference sequence). Trimming pared 0 bases from V and 6 bases from J, leaving 6 bases between.

The V call is TRBV25-1, the J call TRBJ1-4, with D uncertain. V lost 0 bases and J 8 bases, leaving 16 bases between the germline ends. The CDR3 spans 16 residues. Germline V gene lookup returns CDR1 MGHDK and CDR2 SYGVNS. CDR3 sequence: CASSEYRGRSGEKLFF. The CDR3 DNA follows: TGTGCCAGCAGTGAATACCGAGGAAGGTCCGGAGAAAAACTGTTTTTT.

The rearrangement joins TRBV7-2 to TRBJ2-3, with D possibly matching TRBD2 (6 bases). The CDR3 totals 14 residues. Germline V gene lookup returns CDR1 SGHTA and CDR2 FQGNSA. The V end lost 7 bases, the J end lost 1 base, and 12 bases lay between the germline ends. The CDR3 here is CASTRDSGTDTQYF. CDR3 bases: TGTGCCAGCACCAGGGACTCCGGCACAGATACGCAGTATTTT.

The rearrangement uses TRBV5-1 and TRBJ2-3; 9 positions match TRBD2. CDR1 and CDR2 (germline): SGHRS, YFSETQ. The CDR3 sequence is 14 residues long. V shed 3 bases and J 6 bases; nucleotides not matched to a gene: 5. CDR3 region: CASSSGLARDTQYF. In nucleotides, the CDR3 is TGCGCCAGCAGCTCGGGACTAGCTCGGGATACGCAGTATTTT.

Turning to this clonotype: Given a much more abundant clone one base away, this may be a read error. This sequence joins TRBV20-1 and TRBJ2-1; 9 nucleotides agree with TRBD2. The CDR3 is 15 residues long. CDR1 is DFQATT, CDR2 SNEGSKA, per germline (reference sequence). The chain's CDR3 is CSAIGPSGAYTEQFF. The DNA of the CDR3 is TGCAGTGCCATAGGCCCTAGCGGGGCCTACACTGAGCAGTTCTTC.

In this sample, this clonotype turned up a few times. The chain carries TRBV4-2 and TRBJ2-1; D is tentatively TRBD1 or TRBD2 (5 bases each). The CDR3 is made up of 13 amino acids. V was clipped by 6 bases and J by 6 bases, with 12 bases between them. The germline V gene has CDR1 LGHNA and CDR2 YNFKEQ. The CDR3, as DNA: TGTGCCAGCAGAGGGACCAGTCCCAATGAGCAGTTCTTC. Protein: CASRGTSPNEQFF.

This chain joins TRBV6-1 and TRBJ2-1; TRBD2 aligns across 11 bases. CDR3 size: 18 residues. Germline trimming cut 0 bases from V and 6 bases from J; bases unmatched to any gene: 10. Germline lookup yields CDR1 MNHNS and CDR2 SASEGT. CDR3 sequence reads: CASSEAPTGTSGPNEQFF. CDR3 in DNA: TGTGCCAGCAGTGAAGCGCCTACCGGGACTAGCGGTCCCAATGAGCAGTTCTTC.

The rearrangement links TRBV4-3 to TRBJ2-7, with D possibly being TRBD2 (5 bases). CDR3 length: 15 amino acids. V lost 0 bases and J 2 bases, leaving 11 bases between the germline ends. Germline CDR1 LGHNA, CDR2 YSLEER. CDR3 nucleotides: TGCGCCAGCAGCCAAGATGGGCACGGGGCCTACGAGCAGTACTTC. This gives the protein CASSQDGHGAYEQYF.

The chain recombines TRBV9 with TRBJ2-3; 11 bases fit TRBD2. This CDR3 has 15 amino acids. Germline V gives CDR1 SGDLS, CDR2 YYNGEE. V gave up 3 bases and J gave up 7 bases; unmatched junction bases: 7. For the CDR3, the DNA is TGTGCCAGCAGCGCCCCCACTAGCGGGAGATATACGCAGTATTTT. This gives the protein CASSAPTSGRYTQYF.